This T cell receptor beta chain was obtained from a study of T cells after posttransplantation cyclophosphamide. Clones were sequenced by immunoSEQ multiplex PCR, and TCRdb holds only the in-frame ones, with some missing. The data show around 3,400 clones, none appearing only once, with under 35% held by the ten largest. This clone occurred many times. Antigen unknown. The J segment lost 7 bases and the V segment lost 4 bases, leaving 15 bases of the junction unmatched. CDR1 and CDR2 (germline): LNHDA, SQIVND (reference sequence). The length of the CDR3 is 16 residues. Whole-study results and caveats: TRB overlap between skin or GI tissue T cells and blood was limited. Recipient CMV seropositivity and CMV reactivation strongly tracked TRB clonality. Later post-transplant blood repertoires were often dominated by donor CD8+ memory clones.

Cyclophosphamide on days +3 and +4 followed busulfan-fludarabine conditioning and a marrow graft. This TCR came from a male patient aged 30 to 39 who received an allogeneic stem cell transplant from a related donor, was CMV-positive, and had acute GVHD only. Part of the T cell pool may stem from the graft donor. The V and J genes are TRBV19 and TRBJ1-2; 7 nucleotides agree with TRBD1. Sequenced here: PBMCs, sampled after allogeneic stem cell transplant with posttransplant cyclophosphamide. CDR3 in DNA: TGTGCCAGTAGTACCACTCACACCGGGACAGAGATTGGCTACACCTTC. Translating it yields CASSTTHTGTEIGYTF.